Sequencing of this T cell receptor (beta chain) was carried out in a study of vaccination and CD4 T cells after COVID-19. About the research overall: The convalescent group had six males, four females, seven Caucasians, two Asians, one multiracial.

For this clonotype: Its antigen is currently unknown.

Regarding treatment: roughly 10-day PBMC culture with coronavirus spike peptide pools or control peptides (ViraFEST assay). The Oncomine TCR Beta short-read assay was what sequenced the DNA obtained from cultured CD4+ T cells. TCRdb independently ran MiXCR on the PCR reads; one entry per CDR3 protein. Among over 10,000 distinct CDR3 sequences listed, 45% to 50% were seen once. The ends were cut back, 6 bases at V and 8 bases at J, with 19 bases in the middle. Germline CDR1 reads DFQATT; CDR2 reads SNEGSKA (reference sequence). The CDR3 runs to 13 residues. Sequences were obtained from CD4+ T cells from blood, cultured in vitro. This sequence joins TRBV20-1 and TRBJ1-2, with D tentatively TRBD1 (5 bases). The TCR originated in a human donor who had recovered from COVID-19. The CDR3 is CSARRGGIEGYTF. The CDR3 region has the DNA TGCAGTGCACGGCGGGGGGGAATTGAAGGCTACACCTTC.